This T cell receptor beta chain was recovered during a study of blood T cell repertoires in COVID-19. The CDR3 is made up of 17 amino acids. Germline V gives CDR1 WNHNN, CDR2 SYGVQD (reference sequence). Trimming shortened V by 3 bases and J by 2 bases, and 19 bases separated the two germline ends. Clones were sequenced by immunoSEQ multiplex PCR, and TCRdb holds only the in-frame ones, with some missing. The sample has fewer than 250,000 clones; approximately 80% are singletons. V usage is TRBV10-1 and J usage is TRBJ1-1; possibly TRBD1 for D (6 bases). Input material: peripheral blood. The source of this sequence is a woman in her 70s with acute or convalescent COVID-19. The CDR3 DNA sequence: TGCGCCAGCAGTGAATGGCAGGGGCTCCGACCTAACACTGAAGCTTTCTTT. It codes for CASSEWQGLRPNTEAFF.